This TCR beta chain was documented in a study of blood T cell repertoires in COVID-19. Whole-study context: From T cells, B-cell-depleted T cells, or PBMCs came the material, which was cDNA or gDNA.

Measured with immunoSEQ multiplex PCR; TCRdb has only the in-frame clones, and not every one. This table has 250,000 or so clones, 65% to 90% appearing once. This clone was observed a single time. CDR1 and CDR2 from the germline V gene are KGHSY and FQNENV. Unmatched junction bases numbered 2, after V lost 1 base and J lost 3 bases. This CDR3 contains 16 residues. Membership in each cohort depended on participant-reported clinical history. The sequence was obtained from a man between 40 and 49 years old who had recovered from COVID-19. V and J are TRBV16 and TRBJ2-5, with 13 bases matching TRBD2. The sample was PBMCs or T cells enriched from blood (not recorded which). This chain's CDR3 is CASSQYGLAGEETQYF. The CDR3 DNA reads TGTGCCAGCAGCCAATATGGACTAGCGGGGGAAGAGACCCAGTACTTC.